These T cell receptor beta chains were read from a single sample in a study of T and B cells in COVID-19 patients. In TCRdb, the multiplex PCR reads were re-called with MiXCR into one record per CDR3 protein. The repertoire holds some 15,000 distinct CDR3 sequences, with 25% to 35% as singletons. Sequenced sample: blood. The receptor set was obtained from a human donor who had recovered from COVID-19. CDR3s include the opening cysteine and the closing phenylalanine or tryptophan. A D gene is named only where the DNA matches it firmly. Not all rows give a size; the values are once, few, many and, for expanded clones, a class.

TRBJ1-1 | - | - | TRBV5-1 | TGCGCCAGCAGCTTGGAAGGTGAAGCTTTCTTT | CASSLEGEAFF
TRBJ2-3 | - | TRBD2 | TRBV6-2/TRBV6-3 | TGTGCCAGCAGCCCCGGGACTAGCGACACAGATACGCAGTATTTT | CASSPGTSDTDTQYF
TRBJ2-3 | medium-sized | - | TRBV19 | TGTGCCAGTAGTATCGTAATCGGGTCAGATACGCAGTATTTT | CASSIVIGSDTQYF
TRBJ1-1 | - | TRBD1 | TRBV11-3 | TGTGCCAGCAGCTCCAAATGGGGACAGGGGGCTCCCGAAGCTTTCTTT | CASSSKWGQGAPEAFF
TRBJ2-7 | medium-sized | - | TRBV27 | TGTGCCAGCAGTCTGATGGACAGAGCCTACGAGCAGTACTTC | CASSLMDRAYEQYF
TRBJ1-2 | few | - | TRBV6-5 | TGTGCCAGCAGACCCAGGGGTACGGGGGGCTACACCTTC | CASRPRGTGGYTF
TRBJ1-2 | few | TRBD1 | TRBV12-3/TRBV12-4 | TGTGCCAGCAGTTACCGAGGGGGCGGGACACTAAACTATGGCTACACCTTC | CASSYRGGGTLNYGYTF
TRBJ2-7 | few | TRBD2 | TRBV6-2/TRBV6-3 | TGTGCCAGCCGAATGACTAGCGGGGCTTCCTACGAGCAGTACTTC | CASRMTSGASYEQYF
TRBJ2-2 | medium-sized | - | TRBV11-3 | TGTGCCAGCAGCTTAGCCCGTAACGGGGAGCTGTTTTTT | CASSLARNGELFF
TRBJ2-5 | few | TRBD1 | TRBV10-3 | TGTGCCATCAGTGAGTCCGCAGGGGGAGAGACCCAGTACTTC | CAISESAGGETQYF
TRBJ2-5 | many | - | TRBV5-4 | TGTGCCAGCAGCTTGGGTCGGGCCCAAGAGACCCAGTACTTC | CASSLGRAQETQYF